The clone carrying this TCR beta chain was recorded once. Its antigen is still unknown. TCR alpha and TCR beta cDNA libraries carrying sample barcodes and UMIs came from 5'RACE with constant-segment primers. TCRdb reprocessed the 5' RACE reads with MiXCR, giving one entry per CDR3 protein. Of over 350,000 distinct CDR3 sequences listed, 15% to 20% are singletons. This sample is drawn from a study of T-cell memory formation after mild COVID-19. General study results and limits: Day 15 to 85 contractors were CD4/CD8 balanced; later expanders leaned CD4+.

V trimming: 3 bases; J trimming: 2 bases; junction bases outside the gene matches: 3. This CDR3 is 13 amino acids long. Germline V gene lookup returns CDR1 DFQATT and CDR2 SNEGSKA (reference sequence). The sequence derives from a man aged 18-30 years who had mild COVID-19 (a few samples of this study predate the infection). Cell type and time point are not known. The sequencing sample was made of PBMCs or a T cell subset sorted from them (not recorded which). The chain is built from TRBV20-1 and TRBJ2-7, with TRBD2 matching 8 bases. The CDR3 protein is CSASSGGAYEQYF. In nucleotides, the CDR3 is TGCAGTGCTAGTTCCGGGGGGGCCTACGAGCAGTACTTC.